Below, 11 T cell receptor beta chains from the same sample are listed, as sequenced in a study of T cells in women clearing cervical HPV infection. TCRdb's table, derived via immunoSEQ multiplex PCR, lists solely in-frame clones and lacks some. The sample has 49,000 or so clones, and its top ten clones hold about a third. The material sequenced was blood buffy coat. These receptors originate from a woman between 18 and 70 years old with a cervical HPV16 infection that either progressed to CIN3+ or cleared (not recorded which).

Concerning this clone: The DNA ends 3 residues before the CDR3 does, and the rest of the CDR3 is filled in from the germline J gene. Other DNA sequences in the same sample also yield this CDR3. The V call is TRBV19, the J call TRBJ1-2, with TRBD1 matching 7 bases. The CDR3 has 13 amino acids. The ends lost 1 base at V and 7 bases at J; junction bases unmatched: 3. Looked up from germline, CDR1 is LNHDA and CDR2 is SQIVND (reference sequence). CDR3 in amino acids: CASSIGQGGGYTF. CDR3 bases read: TGTGCCAGTAGTATAGGACAGGGTGGTGGC.

Remarks on this clone: The read comes to an end 3 residues before the CDR3 does, leaving the germline J gene to fill in the end. This chain links TRBV18 with TRBJ1-2; D possibly corresponds to TRBD1 (6 bases). Per germline, CDR1 KGHSH and CDR2 LQKENI. The CDR3 covers 16 residues. The sequenced part of the CDR3 DNA is TGTGCCAGCTCACCACAGCTAGCGGGGGCATACAATGAC. Translated: CASSPQLAGAYND. The full CDR3 protein reads CASSPQLAGAYNDYTF.

Concerning this clone: Read coverage stops 3 residues before the CDR3 terminus; the germline J gene supplies the remainder. The chain carries TRBV11-3 and TRBJ2-3; D is unresolved. This CDR3 has 14 residues. Germline lookup yields CDR1 SGHNT and CDR2 YENEEA. V lost 7 bases, J lost 3 bases, and 14 bases lay in between. The CDR3 loop reads CASTPTGVTDTQYF. The covered CDR3 bases are TGTGCCAGCACACCGACTGGAGTTACAGATACG.

For this clone: The read halts 3 residues ahead of the CDR3 end, with the missing end drawn from the germline J gene. This chain connects TRBV5-1 to TRBJ1-6; the D is unclear. CDR3 size: 12 residues. V lost 4 bases, J lost 7 bases, and 6 bases lay in between. Germline V lookup: CDR1 SGHRS, CDR2 YFSETQ. Partial CDR3 DNA: TGCGCCAGCAGCGTAGAGAATTCACCC. Translated, it gives CASSVENSP. The entire CDR3 is CASSVENSPLHF.

A word on this clone: The read ends 3 residues shy of where the CDR3 ends; the end is completed using the germline J gene. This chain uses TRBV7-2 with TRBJ1-1; D unresolved. Per the germline V gene, CDR1 is SGHTA and CDR2 is FQGNSA. The V and J ends lost 4 bases and 6 bases respectively, with 6 bases between them. The CDR3 runs 11 residues. The CDR3 here is CASSSRAEAFF. The DNA read from the CDR3 is TGTGCCAGCAGCTCGAGGGCTGAA.

Of note for this clone: The read gets to within 3 residues of the CDR3 end, and the germline J gene fills in the rest. The V and J genes are TRBV6-1 and TRBJ1-2, with D tentatively TRBD1 (5 bases). This CDR3 comprises 13 residues. Germline assignment: CDR1 MNHNS and CDR2 SASEGT. The V end lost 3 bases, the J end lost 5 bases, and 10 bases lay between the germline ends. The CDR3 sequence: CASSDRVGYGYTF. The CDR3 DNA, read in part, is TGTGCCAGCAGTGACAGGGTTGGGTATGGC.

Regarding this clone: The sequence runs out 3 residues before the end of the CDR3; the remainder is reconstructed from the germline J gene. The gene calls are TRBV2 and TRBJ1-4; D is possibly TRBD1 (5 bases). The CDR3 loop spans 15 amino acids. Germline V CDR1 and CDR2: SNHLY, FYNNEI. The sequenced CDR3 bases are TGTGCCAGCACTATACAGGATTCTGGGGCCAACGTA. Its protein product is CASTIQDSGANV. The whole CDR3 protein is CASTIQDSGANVLFF. Drawing the rest from reference TRBV2 and TRBJ1-4, the complete variable domain is EPEVTQTPSHQVTQMGQEVILRCVPISNHLYFYWYRQILGQKVEFLVSFYNNEISEKSEIFDDQFSVERPDGSNFTLKIRSTKLEDSAMYFCASTIQDSGANVLFFGSGTQLSVL.

A word on this clone: Read data end 3 residues before the CDR3 end; the end is taken from the germline J gene. The rearrangement uses TRBV20-1 and TRBJ2-5; 7 bases agree with TRBD2. This CDR3 is built from 14 residues. Germline-derived CDR1 and CDR2 are DFQATT and SNEGSKA (reference sequence). Unmatched junction bases numbered 8, after V lost 6 bases and J lost 1 base. The DNA read from the CDR3 is TGCAGTGCCCCCGGGGGAGGGTTCCAAGAGACC. It yields the protein CSAPGGGFQET. From start to end, the CDR3 is CSAPGGGFQETQYF.

A note on this clone: The sequenced fragment ends 3 residues before the CDR3 boundary, so the rest is inferred from the germline J gene. The chain uses TRBV18 and TRBJ1-5; possible D gene TRBD1, 5 bases. The CDR3 has 15 amino acids. Per the germline V gene, CDR1 is KGHSH and CDR2 is LQKENI. The germline V and J ends were trimmed by 1 base and 0 bases, with 7 bases remaining between them. The sequenced part of the CDR3 DNA is TGTGCCAGCTCACCACAAGGGGTTAGCAATCAGCCC. This encodes CASSPQGVSNQP. The entire CDR3 is CASSPQGVSNQPQHF.

A note on this clone: Coverage ceases 3 residues before the CDR3 finishes, and the germline J gene fills in the end. The chain carries TRBV30 and TRBJ2-2; maybe TRBD1 (6 bases). CDR3 length: 13 residues. Germline CDR1 reads GTSNPN; CDR2 reads SVGIG (reference sequence). CDR3 in amino acids: CAWNSDRGEKLFF. CDR3 DNA (partial): TGTGCCTGGAACTCGGACAGAGGGGAAAAG.

On this clone itself: The read finishes 3 residues shy of the CDR3 end, and the germline J gene is used to complete it. This chain connects TRBV7-3 to TRBJ2-3, with a weak D call TRBD2 (6 bases). V lost 5 bases, J lost 1 base, and 10 bases lay in between. The CDR3 is made up of 14 amino acids. The germline V gene encodes CDR1 SGHTA and CDR2 FQGTGA. The CDR3 here is CASSPLAGTDTQYF. The covered CDR3 bases are TGTGCCAGCAGCCCACTAGCCGGCACAGATACG.